One T cell receptor (beta chain) is described in this entry. What it recognizes is unknown. The data were taken from a study of T cells in Graves' hyperthyroidism and ophthalmopathy. Amplification yielded TCR beta CDR3 regions, with RNA transcripts as the source. HTBI primers were the set used in a first-round RT-PCR of the TCR CDR3. TCRdb called the multiplex PCR reads again in MiXCR, with one record for every CDR3 protein. This sample has roughly 500,000 distinct CDR3 sequences, with less than 25% found just once. CDR3 length: 17 residues. Germline V lookup: CDR1 SEHNR, CDR2 FQNEAQ (reference sequence). V was clipped by 4 bases and J by 9 bases; unmatched bases: 14. Broader study findings: A model built on 13 V-J features separated ophthalmopathy from stable hyperthyroidism.

The chain carries TRBV7-9 and TRBJ2-3; 12 bases agree with TRBD2. The receptor comes from a woman aged 70 to 79 with Graves' ophthalmopathy. Sequencing was done on a sample of blood. CDR3 DNA sequence: TGTGCCAGCAGCTCCTCGACTAGCGGGAGTGCATTTAGGACGCAGTATTTT. This codes for CASSSSTSGSAFRTQYF.